The rows below give T cell receptor beta chains drawn from one sample of a study of CD8 T cells in ankylosing spondylitis. TCRdb analysed the 5' RACE reads with MiXCR anew, one entry per CDR3 protein. The sample records some 250,000 distinct CDR3 sequences, more than 20% being singletons. The sample comprised blood, either unsorted or a sorted T cell fraction (not recorded which). The receptors here all came from a male donor with ankylosing spondylitis or in good health (not recorded which). CDR3s include the opening cysteine and the closing phenylalanine or tryptophan. Fields, in order: clone size, D gene, V gene, J gene, CDR3 DNA, CDR3 protein. A D gene is named only where the DNA matches it firmly. The size of a clone is reported for some rows only, either as once, few or many, or as a class for expanded clones.

clone_size: many
d_call: -
v_call: TRBV12-3/TRBV12-4
j_call: TRBJ2-1
cdr3_nt: TGTGCCAGCAGTTTCAGTCACTTCTCCTACAATGAGCAGTTCTTC
cdr3_aa: CASSFSHFSYNEQFF

clone_size: -
d_call: TRBD1
v_call: TRBV18
j_call: TRBJ2-7
cdr3_nt: TGTGCCAGCTCACCTCCGGGACAGGGCCTCTTCGAGCAGTACTTC
cdr3_aa: CASSPPGQGLFEQYF

clone_size: many
d_call: -
v_call: TRBV12-3/TRBV12-4
j_call: TRBJ1-1
cdr3_nt: TGTGCCAGCAGCCCCTACTTGGGGAACGCTTTCTTT
cdr3_aa: CASSPYLGNAFF

clone_size: many
d_call: -
v_call: TRBV9
j_call: TRBJ2-2
cdr3_nt: TGTGCCAGCAGTGGGTTTACCGGGGAGCTGTTTTTT
cdr3_aa: CASSGFTGELFF

clone_size: many
d_call: -
v_call: TRBV6-5
j_call: TRBJ2-2
cdr3_nt: TGTGCCAGCAGTTACTCGCAGGGCACCGGGGAGCTGTTTTTT
cdr3_aa: CASSYSQGTGELFF

clone_size: -
d_call: TRBD1
v_call: TRBV15
j_call: TRBJ2-4
cdr3_nt: TGTGCCACCAGGGGGACAGGGAAAAACATTCAGTACTTC
cdr3_aa: CATRGTGKNIQYF

clone_size: many
d_call: TRBD1
v_call: TRBV29-1
j_call: TRBJ1-2
cdr3_nt: TGCAGCGTTGAAGACGGACAGGGGTATGGCTACACCTTC
cdr3_aa: CSVEDGQGYGYTF

clone_size: many
d_call: -
v_call: TRBV10-3
j_call: TRBJ1-6
cdr3_nt: TGTGCCATCAGGACAGCGCAGAATTCACCCCTCCACTTT
cdr3_aa: CAIRTAQNSPLHF

clone_size: many
d_call: -
v_call: TRBV2
j_call: TRBJ2-7
cdr3_nt: TGTGCCAGCGCAGACTCGCGGCGAAGCTACGAGCAGTACTTC
cdr3_aa: CASADSRRSYEQYF

clone_size: few
d_call: -
v_call: TRBV5-5
j_call: TRBJ2-1
cdr3_nt: TGTGCCAGCAGCTTGAAGAGGATTCTAGGGGACGAGCAGTTCTTC
cdr3_aa: CASSLKRILGDEQFF